A selection of T cell receptor beta chains follows, all from one sample in a study of neurological immune-mediated disorders. TCRdb analysed the 5' RACE reads with MiXCR anew, one entry per CDR3 protein. The sample yields tens of thousands of distinct CDR3 sequences, around 6% seen once. The sequenced sample consisted of CD4+ T cells from blood. The receptors derive from a woman aged 40-49 years in good health. Both conserved end residues are part of each CDR3. D genes are given only for firm matches. Rows may omit the clone size; those that give it use once, few, many or a size class.

abundance,j_gene,len,v_gene,d_gene,CDR3aa,CDR3nt
many,TRBJ2-1,16,TRBV20-1,TRBD2,CSARDMGRGLANEQFF,TGCAGTGCTAGAGATATGGGACGAGGACTAGCTAATGAGCAGTTCTTC
medium-sized,TRBJ1-5,14,TRBV10-3,.,CAISEGQSGQPQHF,TGTGCCATCAGTGAAGGGCAATCTGGTCAGCCCCAGCATTTT
many,TRBJ1-2,16,TRBV5-1,.,CASSLEHGDANYGYTF,TGCGCCAGCAGCTTGGAACACGGGGACGCCAACTATGGCTACACCTTC
many,TRBJ2-3,16,TRBV20-1,TRBD2,CSAPRLSGRLADTQYF,TGCAGTGCTCCCCGACTAAGCGGGAGGTTGGCAGATACGCAGTATTTT
many,TRBJ1-1,18,TRBV7-2,TRBD1,CASSLQGTGLGIDTEAFF,TGTGCCAGCAGCTTACAGGGGACAGGCCTCGGGATAGACACTGAAGCTTTCTTT
many,TRBJ2-7,15,TRBV7-8,TRBD1,CASSRDRATTYEQYF,TGTGCCAGCAGCCGGGACAGGGCTACAACCTACGAGCAGTACTTC
many,TRBJ2-3,13,TRBV28,TRBD1,CASHGNRGDTQYF,TGTGCCAGCCATGGTAACAGGGGGGATACGCAGTATTTT
.,TRBJ1-6,14,TRBV3-1,TRBD1,CASSPLQGNSPLHF,TGTGCCAGCAGCCCTTTACAGGGGAATTCACCCCTCCACTTT
many,TRBJ2-1,16,TRBV19,TRBD2,CASSISLAGLYNEQFF,TGTGCCAGTAGTATCTCGCTAGCGGGTCTATACAATGAGCAGTTCTTC
many,TRBJ2-5,15,TRBV24-1,TRBD1,CATSAAGTAQETQYF,TGTGCCACCAGTGCAGCCGGGACAGCCCAAGAGACCCAGTACTTC
.,TRBJ1-1,15,TRBV9,.,CASVRTGFMNTEAFF,TGTGCCAGCGTCCGAACAGGGTTCATGAACACTGAAGCTTTCTTT
many,TRBJ2-6,15,TRBV20-1,.,CSASGKGSGANVLTF,TGCAGTGCTAGCGGGAAGGGCTCTGGGGCCAACGTCCTGACTTTC
many,TRBJ2-2,18,TRBV5-1,TRBD1,CASSLDPGTAANTGELFF,TGCGCCAGCAGCTTGGACCCCGGGACAGCCGCGAACACCGGGGAGCTGTTTTTT
.,TRBJ2-1,17,TRBV7-6,TRBD2,CASSRSGTSGKYNEQFF,TGTGCCAGCAGCCGTTCCGGGACTAGCGGGAAGTACAATGAGCAGTTCTTC
many,TRBJ2-4,13,TRBV28,TRBD2,CASSSGGSLIQYF,TGTGCCAGCAGTTCCGGGGGGAGCCTAATTCAGTACTTC
many,TRBJ1-5,16,TRBV20-1,TRBD1,CSACRDRGAGNQPQHF,TGCAGTGCTTGCCGGGACAGGGGTGCAGGCAATCAGCCCCAGCATTTT
many,TRBJ2-7,15,TRBV5-6,TRBD2,CASSLLAGGYYEQYF,TGTGCCAGCAGCTTGCTGGCGGGAGGGTACTACGAGCAGTACTTC
many,TRBJ2-1,15,TRBV18,.,CASSPPSPTRNEQFF,TGTGCCAGCTCACCCCCATCCCCGACGAGGAATGAGCAGTTCTTC
many,TRBJ2-1,15,TRBV5-1,TRBD2,CASSSTSGGYNEQFF,TGCGCCAGCAGCTCCACTAGCGGGGGTTACAATGAGCAGTTCTTC
many,TRBJ2-3,17,TRBV4-3,.,CASSQGPGGISTDTQYF,TGCGCCAGCAGCCAAGGCCCTGGAGGGATAAGCACAGATACGCAGTATTTT
many,TRBJ1-1,11,TRBV20-1,.,CSASESAEAFF,TGCAGTGCTAGCGAGAGCGCTGAAGCTTTCTTT
many,TRBJ1-2,12,TRBV29-1,.,CSVVGGYYGYTF,TGCAGCGTTGTAGGCGGATACTATGGCTACACCTTC
many,TRBJ2-7,14,TRBV20-1,.,CSARDRRLPYEQYF,TGCAGTGCTAGAGATCGCAGATTGCCCTACGAGCAGTACTTC
many,TRBJ2-7,12,TRBV20-1,TRBD2,CSAPTSAYEQYF,TGCAGTGCACCGACTAGCGCCTACGAGCAGTACTTC
many,TRBJ1-1,13,TRBV12-3/TRBV12-4,.,CASSFPISTEAFF,TGTGCCAGCAGTTTTCCCATCAGTACTGAAGCTTTCTTT
many,TRBJ1-5,14,TRBV20-1,.,CSADDRQHNQPQHF,TGCAGTGCTGACGATAGACAGCACAATCAGCCCCAGCATTTT
many,TRBJ2-7,15,TRBV20-1,.,CSARDPRTSSYEQYF,TGCAGTGCTAGAGATCCAAGAACGAGCTCCTACGAGCAGTACTTC
many,TRBJ2-7,13,TRBV6-5,.,CASSSGWGGEQYF,TGTGCCAGCAGTTCCGGGTGGGGTGGCGAGCAGTACTTC
many,TRBJ2-1,16,TRBV5-1,TRBD2,CASSLGLAGGPGEQFF,TGCGCCAGCAGCTTGGGGCTAGCGGGAGGGCCTGGCGAGCAGTTCTTC
many,TRBJ2-3,14,TRBV27,.,CASSFAISTDTQYF,TGTGCCAGCAGTTTCGCGATCAGCACAGATACGCAGTATTTT